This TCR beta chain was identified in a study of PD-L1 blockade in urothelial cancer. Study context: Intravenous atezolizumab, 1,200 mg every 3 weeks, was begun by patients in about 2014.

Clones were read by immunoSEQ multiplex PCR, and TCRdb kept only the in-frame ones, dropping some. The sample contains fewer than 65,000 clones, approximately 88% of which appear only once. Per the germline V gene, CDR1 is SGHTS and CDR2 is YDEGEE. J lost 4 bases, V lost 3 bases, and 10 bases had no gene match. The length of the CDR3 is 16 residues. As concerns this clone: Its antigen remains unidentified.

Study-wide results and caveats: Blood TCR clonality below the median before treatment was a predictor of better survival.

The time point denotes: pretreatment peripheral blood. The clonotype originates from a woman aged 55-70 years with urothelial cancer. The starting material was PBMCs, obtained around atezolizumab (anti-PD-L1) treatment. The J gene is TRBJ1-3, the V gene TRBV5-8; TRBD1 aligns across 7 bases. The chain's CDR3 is CASSSVLDRAGNTIYF. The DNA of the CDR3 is TGTGCCAGCAGCTCGGTCCTAGACAGGGCCGGAAACACCATATATTTT. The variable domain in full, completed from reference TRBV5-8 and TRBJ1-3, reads EAGVTQSPTHLIKTRGQQATLRCSPISGHTSVYWYQQALGLGLQFLLWYDEGEERNRGNFPPRFSGRQFPNYSSELNVNALELEDSALYLCASSSVLDRAGNTIYFGEGSWLTVV.